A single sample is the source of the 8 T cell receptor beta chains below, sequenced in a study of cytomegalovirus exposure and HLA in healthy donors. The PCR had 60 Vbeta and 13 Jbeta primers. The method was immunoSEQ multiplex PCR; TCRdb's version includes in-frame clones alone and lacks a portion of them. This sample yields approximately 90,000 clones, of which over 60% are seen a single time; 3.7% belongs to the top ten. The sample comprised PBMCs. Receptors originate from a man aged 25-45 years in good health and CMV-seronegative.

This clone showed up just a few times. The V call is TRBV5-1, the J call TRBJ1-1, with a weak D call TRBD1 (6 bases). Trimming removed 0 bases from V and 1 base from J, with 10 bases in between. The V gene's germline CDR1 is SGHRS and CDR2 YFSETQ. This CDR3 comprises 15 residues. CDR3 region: CASSLAGVRNTEAFF. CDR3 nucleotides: TGCGCCAGCAGCTTGGCAGGGGTGCGGAACACTGAAGCTTTCTTT.

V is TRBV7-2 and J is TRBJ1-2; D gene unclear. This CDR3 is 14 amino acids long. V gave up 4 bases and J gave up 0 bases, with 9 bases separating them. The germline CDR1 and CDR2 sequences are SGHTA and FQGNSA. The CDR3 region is CASSSYRSNYGYTF. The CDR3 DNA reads TGTGCCAGCAGCTCGTACAGATCTAACTATGGCTACACCTTC. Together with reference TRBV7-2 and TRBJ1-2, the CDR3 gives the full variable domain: GAGVSQSPSNKVTEKGKDVELRCDPISGHTALYWYRQSLGQGLEFLIYFQGNSAPDKSGLPSDRFSAERTGGSVSTLTIQRTQQEDSAVYLCASSSYRSNYGYTFGSGTRLTVV.

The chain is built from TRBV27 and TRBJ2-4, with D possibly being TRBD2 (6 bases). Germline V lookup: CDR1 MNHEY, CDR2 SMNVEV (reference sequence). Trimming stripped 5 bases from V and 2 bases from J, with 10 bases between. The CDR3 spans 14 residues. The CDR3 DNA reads TGTGCCAGCAGTGCACGGACTACCAAAAACATTCAGTACTTC. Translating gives CASSARTTKNIQYF.

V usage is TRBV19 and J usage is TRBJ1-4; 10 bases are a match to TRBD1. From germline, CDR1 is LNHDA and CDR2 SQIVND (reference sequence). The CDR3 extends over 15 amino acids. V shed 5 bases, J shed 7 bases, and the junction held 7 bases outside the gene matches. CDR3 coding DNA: TGTGCCAGTAGTCCCCTGACAGGGGGCTTTGAAAAACTGTTTTTT. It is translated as CASSPLTGGFEKLFF.

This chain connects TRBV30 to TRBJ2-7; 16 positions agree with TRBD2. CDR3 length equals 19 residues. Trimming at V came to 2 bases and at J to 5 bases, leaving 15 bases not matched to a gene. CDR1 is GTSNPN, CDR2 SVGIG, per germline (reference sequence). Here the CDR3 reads CAWSPAGTSGRAYGNEQYF. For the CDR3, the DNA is TGTGCCTGGAGTCCAGCGGGGACTAGCGGGAGGGCGTACGGAAACGAGCAGTACTTC.

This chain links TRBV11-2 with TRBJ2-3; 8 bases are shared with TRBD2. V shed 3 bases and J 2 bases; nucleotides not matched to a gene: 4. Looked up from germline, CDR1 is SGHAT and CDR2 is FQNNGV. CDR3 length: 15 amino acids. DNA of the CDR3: TGTGCCAGCAGCTTTCAGCGGGGGTACACAGATACGCAGTATTTT. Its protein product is CASSFQRGYTDTQYF.

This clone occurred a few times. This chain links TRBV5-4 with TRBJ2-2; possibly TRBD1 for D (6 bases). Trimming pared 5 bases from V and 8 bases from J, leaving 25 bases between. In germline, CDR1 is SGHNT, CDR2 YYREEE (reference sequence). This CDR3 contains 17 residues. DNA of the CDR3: TGTGCCAGCAGTCATCCCCGACAGGCACACCCGTCTGGGGAGCTGTTTTTT. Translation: CASSHPRQAHPSGELFF. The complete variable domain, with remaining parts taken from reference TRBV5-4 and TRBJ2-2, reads ETGVTQSPTHLIKTRGQQVTLRCSSQSGHNTVSWYQQALGQGPQFIFQYYREEENGRGNFPPRFSGLQFPNYSSELNVNALELDDSALYLCASSHPRQAHPSGELFFGEGSRLTVL.

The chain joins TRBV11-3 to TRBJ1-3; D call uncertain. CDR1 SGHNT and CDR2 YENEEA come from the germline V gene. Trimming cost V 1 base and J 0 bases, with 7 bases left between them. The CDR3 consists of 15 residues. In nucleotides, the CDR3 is TGTGCCAGCAGCTTAGTACCAGGCTCTGGAAACACCATATATTTT. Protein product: CASSLVPGSGNTIYF.